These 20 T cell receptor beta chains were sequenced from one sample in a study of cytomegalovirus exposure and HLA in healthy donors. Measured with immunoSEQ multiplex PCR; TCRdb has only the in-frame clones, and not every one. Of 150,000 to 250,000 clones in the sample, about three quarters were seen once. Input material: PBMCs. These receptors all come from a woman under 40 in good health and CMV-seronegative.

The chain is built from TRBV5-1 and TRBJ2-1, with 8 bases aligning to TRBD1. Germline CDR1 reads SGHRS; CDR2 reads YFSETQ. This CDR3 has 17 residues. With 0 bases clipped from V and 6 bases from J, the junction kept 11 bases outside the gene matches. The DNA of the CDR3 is TGCGCCAGCAGCTTGGCCCTGGACGGGACAGGATTCAATGAGCAGTTCTTC. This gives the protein CASSLALDGTGFNEQFF.

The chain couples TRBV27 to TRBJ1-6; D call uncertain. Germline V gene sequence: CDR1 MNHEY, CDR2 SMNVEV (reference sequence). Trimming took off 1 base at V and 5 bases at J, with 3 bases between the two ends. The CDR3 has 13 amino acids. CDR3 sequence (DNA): TGTGCCAGCAGTTTATATAATAATTCACCCCTCCACTTT. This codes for CASSLYNNSPLHF.

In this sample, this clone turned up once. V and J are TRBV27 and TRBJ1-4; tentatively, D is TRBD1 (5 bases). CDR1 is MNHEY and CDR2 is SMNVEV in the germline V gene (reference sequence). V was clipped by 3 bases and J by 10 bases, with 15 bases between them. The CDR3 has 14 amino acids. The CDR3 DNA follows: TGTGCCAGCAGTTTTAGACCCGTGGGGGGAAAACTGTTTTTT. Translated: CASSFRPVGGKLFF.

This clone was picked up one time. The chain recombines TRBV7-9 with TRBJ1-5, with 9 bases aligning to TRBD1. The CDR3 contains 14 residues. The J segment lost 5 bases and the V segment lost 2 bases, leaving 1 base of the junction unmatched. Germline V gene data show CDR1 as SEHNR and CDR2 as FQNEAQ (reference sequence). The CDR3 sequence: CASSLTGGYQPQHF. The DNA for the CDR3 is TGTGCCAGCAGCTTAACAGGGGGCTATCAGCCCCAGCATTTT.

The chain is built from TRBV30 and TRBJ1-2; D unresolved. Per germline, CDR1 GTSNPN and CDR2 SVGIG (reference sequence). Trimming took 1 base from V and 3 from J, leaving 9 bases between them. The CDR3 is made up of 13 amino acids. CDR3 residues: CAWSDGSYYGYTF. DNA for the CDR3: TGTGCCTGGAGTGATGGGAGTTACTATGGCTACACCTTC. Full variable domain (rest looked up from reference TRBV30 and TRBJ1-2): SQTIHQWPATLVQPVGSPLSLECTVEGTSNPNLYWYRQAAGRGLQLLFYSVGIGQISSEVPQNLSASRPQDRQFILSSKKLLLSDSGFYLCAWSDGSYYGYTFGSGTRLTVV.

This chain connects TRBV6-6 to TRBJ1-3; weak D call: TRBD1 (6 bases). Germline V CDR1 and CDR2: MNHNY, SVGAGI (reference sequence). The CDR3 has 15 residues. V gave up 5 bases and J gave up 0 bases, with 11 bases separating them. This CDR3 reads CASSDRNPSGNTIYF. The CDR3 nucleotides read TGTGCCAGCAGTGACAGGAATCCCTCTGGAAACACCATATATTTT.

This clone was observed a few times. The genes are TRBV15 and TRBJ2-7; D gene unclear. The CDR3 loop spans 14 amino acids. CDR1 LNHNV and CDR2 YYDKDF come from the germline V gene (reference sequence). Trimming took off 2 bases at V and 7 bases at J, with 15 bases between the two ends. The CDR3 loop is CATSRSELPKEQYF. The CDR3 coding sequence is TGTGCCACCAGCAGATCCGAGCTTCCTAAGGAGCAGTACTTC.

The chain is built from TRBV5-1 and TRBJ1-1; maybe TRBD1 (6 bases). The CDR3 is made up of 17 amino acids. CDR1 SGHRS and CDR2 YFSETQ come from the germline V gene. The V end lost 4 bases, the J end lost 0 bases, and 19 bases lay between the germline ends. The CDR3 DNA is TGCGCCAGCAGCGCCACACAGGGTAGCAGAATGAACACTGAAGCTTTCTTT. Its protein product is CASSATQGSRMNTEAFF.

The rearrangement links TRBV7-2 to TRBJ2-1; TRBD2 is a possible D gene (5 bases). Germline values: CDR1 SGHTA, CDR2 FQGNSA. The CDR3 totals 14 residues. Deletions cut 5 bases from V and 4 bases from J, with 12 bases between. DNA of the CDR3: TGTGCCAGCAGCCTCAAAAGCGGATACAATGAGCAGTTCTTC. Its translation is CASSLKSGYNEQFF.

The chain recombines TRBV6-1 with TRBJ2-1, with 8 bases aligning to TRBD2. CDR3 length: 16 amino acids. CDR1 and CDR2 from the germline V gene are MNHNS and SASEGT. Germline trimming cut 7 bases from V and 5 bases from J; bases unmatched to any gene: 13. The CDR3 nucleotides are TGTGCCAGCACCGAAGCCCCCAGCGGGGGTAACAATGAGCAGTTCTTC. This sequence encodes CASTEAPSGGNNEQFF.

CDR3 region: CASSLSGSSYEQYF. The CDR3 DNA sequence: TGTGCCAGCAGTTTAAGCGGGAGCTCCTACGAGCAGTACTTC. V usage is TRBV27 and J usage is TRBJ2-7; 8 bases align to TRBD2. Germline V gene sequence: CDR1 MNHEY, CDR2 SMNVEV (reference sequence). This CDR3 is 14 amino acids long. The V segment lost 2 bases and the J segment 0 bases; nucleotides outside the gene matches: 0.

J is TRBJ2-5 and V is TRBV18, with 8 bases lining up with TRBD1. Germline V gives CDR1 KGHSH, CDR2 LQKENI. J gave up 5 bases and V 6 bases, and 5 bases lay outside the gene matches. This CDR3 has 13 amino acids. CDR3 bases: TGTGCCAGCTCTGGACAGGGTGGGGAGACCCAGTACTTC. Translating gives CASSGQGGETQYF.

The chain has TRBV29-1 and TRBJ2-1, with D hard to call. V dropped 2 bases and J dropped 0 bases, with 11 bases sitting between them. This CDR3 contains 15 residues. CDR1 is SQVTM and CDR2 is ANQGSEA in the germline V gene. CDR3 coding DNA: TGCAGCGTTGAAAGGTTGGAGAGCTCCTACAATGAGCAGTTCTTC. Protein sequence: CSVERLESSYNEQFF.

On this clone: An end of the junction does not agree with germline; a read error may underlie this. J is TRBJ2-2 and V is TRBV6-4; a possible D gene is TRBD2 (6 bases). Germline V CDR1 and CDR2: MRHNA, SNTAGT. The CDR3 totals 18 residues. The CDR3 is CASSHSGRAGANTGELFF. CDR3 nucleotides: TGTGCCAGCAGTCACTCGGGGAGAGCGGGTGCGAACACCGGGGAGCTGTTTTTT.

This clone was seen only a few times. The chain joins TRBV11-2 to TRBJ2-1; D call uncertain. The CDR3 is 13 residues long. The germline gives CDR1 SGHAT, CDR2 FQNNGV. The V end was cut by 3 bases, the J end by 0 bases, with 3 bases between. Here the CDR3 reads CASSFSSYNEQFF. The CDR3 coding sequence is TGTGCCAGCAGCTTCAGCTCCTACAATGAGCAGTTCTTC.

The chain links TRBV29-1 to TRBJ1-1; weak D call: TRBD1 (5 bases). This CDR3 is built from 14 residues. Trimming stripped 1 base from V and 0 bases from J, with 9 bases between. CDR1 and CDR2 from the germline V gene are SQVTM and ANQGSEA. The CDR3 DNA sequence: TGCAGCGTTGAAGGGGGCAGCATGAACACTGAAGCTTTCTTT. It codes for CSVEGGSMNTEAFF.

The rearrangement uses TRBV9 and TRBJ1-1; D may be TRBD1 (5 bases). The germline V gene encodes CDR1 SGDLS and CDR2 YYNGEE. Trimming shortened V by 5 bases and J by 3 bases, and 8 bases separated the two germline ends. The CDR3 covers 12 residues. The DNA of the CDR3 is TGTGCCAGCAGAGGGGATGACACTGAAGCTTTCTTT. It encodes CASRGDDTEAFF. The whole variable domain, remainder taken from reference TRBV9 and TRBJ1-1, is DSGVTQTPKHLITATGQRVTLRCSPRSGDLSVYWYQQSLDQGLQFLIQYYNGEERAKGNILERFSAQQFPDLHSELNLSSLELGDSALYFCASRGDDTEAFFGQGTRLTVV.

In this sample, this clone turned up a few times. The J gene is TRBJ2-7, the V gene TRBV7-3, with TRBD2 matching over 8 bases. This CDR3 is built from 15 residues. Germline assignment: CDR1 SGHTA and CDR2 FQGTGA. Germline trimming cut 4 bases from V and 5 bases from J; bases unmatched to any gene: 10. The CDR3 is CASSSLAGGEDEQYF. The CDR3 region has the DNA TGTGCCAGCAGCTCCCTCGCCGGGGGGGAGGACGAGCAGTACTTC.

The CDR3 DNA sequence: TGTGCCAGCAGTGAACGGGGTAGCGGGACCTACAATGAGCAGTTCTTC. Translation: CASSERGSGTYNEQFF. The rearrangement links TRBV6-1 to TRBJ2-1; 8 bases align to TRBD2. There are 16 residues in the CDR3. Germline values: CDR1 MNHNS, CDR2 SASEGT. The ends lost 2 bases at V and 2 bases at J; junction bases unmatched: 5.

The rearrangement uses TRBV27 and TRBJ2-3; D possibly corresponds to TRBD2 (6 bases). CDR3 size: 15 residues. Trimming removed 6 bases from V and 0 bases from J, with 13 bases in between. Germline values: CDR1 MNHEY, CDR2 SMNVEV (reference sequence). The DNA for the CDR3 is TGTGCCAGCAGCGTCTGGACTACTAGCACAGATACGCAGTATTTT. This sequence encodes CASSVWTTSTDTQYF.